This T cell receptor (beta chain) emerged from a study of blood T cells in healthy people across ages. The CDR3 consists of 15 residues. Germline V gives CDR1 DFQATT, CDR2 SNEGSKA (reference sequence). In this sample, this clonotype turned up a few times. Next came a second PCR, run for about 7 to 12 cycles, which used a sample-barcoded 5' primer along with a J-beta primer mix. Via MiXCR, TCRdb re-called the 5' RACE reads, giving one row per CDR3 protein. The table records about 680,000 distinct CDR3 sequences, roughly 49% of them present only once. The receptor was isolated from a woman aged 55-70 years in good health. This rearrangement joins TRBV20-1 to TRBJ2-3; D might be TRBD2 (5 bases). The sample comprised blood. In DNA, the CDR3 is TGCAGGGCACGGCTAAGCCTAGCAGGCGCAGATACGCAGTATTTT. Translation: CRARLSLAGADTQYF.